The entry below describes one T cell receptor (beta chain). What it binds is unknown. The protocol was immunoSEQ multiplex PCR, while the TCRdb copy is restricted to in-frame clones and leaves out a portion. Of around 310,000 clones listed, around 90% were seen once; the top ten hold approximately 5.8%. The entry originates in a study of Ad26.COV2.S vaccination and SARS-CoV-2 variants. For the study at large: Donor joined the COV1001 Ad26.COV2.S trial arm. Intramuscular Ad26.COV2.S doses were given once or twice, 56 days apart.

Study-level findings and limits: Placebo recipients had lower spike-specific TCR breadth than vaccine recipients. CD8+ and CD4+ T cells specific for spike reportedly responded with substantial breadth after vaccination.

The germline V gene has CDR1 MNHEY and CDR2 SVGEGT. V lost 0 bases to trimming and J lost 1 base, with 12 bases between them. The CDR3 totals 16 residues. Indicated treatment: some 19 received Ad26.COV2.S at low or high dose, single or two shots; several received placebo; per-sample allocation not given. Sampling was done on day 63 after the first vaccine or placebo injection. The chain recombines TRBV6-2 or TRBV6-3 with TRBJ2-5; D possibly matches TRBD1 or TRBD2 (5 bases each). The receptor's source is a person between 18 and 65 years old who received the Ad26.COV2.S COVID-19 vaccine or a placebo. Sequenced here: peripheral blood, sampled in a trial of Ad26.COV2.S vaccine versus placebo. The CDR3, as DNA: TGTGCCAGCAGTTACTCGACCGGGGCACCCCAAGAGACCCAGTACTTC. This encodes CASSYSTGAPQETQYF.